Listed here are 18 T cell receptor beta chains from one sample, sequenced in a study of cytomegalovirus exposure and HLA in healthy donors. Produced via immunoSEQ multiplex PCR; TCRdb's table is partial and in-frame only. The data contain 180,000 or so clones, roughly 86% of them seen just once; the ten biggest clones take up 6% to 8%. The sample taken for sequencing was PBMCs. The source is a man aged 30 to 45 in good health and CMV-seropositive.

V and J are TRBV27 and TRBJ2-7, with a possible D match to TRBD2 (6 bases). The CDR3 sequence is 15 residues long. The ends were cut back, 6 bases at V and 0 bases at J, with 15 bases in the middle. Germline lookup yields CDR1 MNHEY and CDR2 SMNVEV (reference sequence). CDR3 DNA sequence: TGTGCCAGCAGCACCGGGATGACTAGCTCCTACGAGCAGTACTTC. It is translated as CASSTGMTSSYEQYF.

A few counts support this clone. The J gene is TRBJ2-7, the V gene TRBV6-5; 9 nucleotides match TRBD2. Germline V gene data show CDR1 as MNHEY and CDR2 as SVGAGI. The CDR3 has 14 amino acids. V was pared by 4 bases and J by 3 bases, with 4 bases of the junction left unmatched. Here the CDR3 DNA reads TGTGCCAGCAGTTGGGGACTAGCTGGCTACGAGCAGTACTTC. Translating it yields CASSWGLAGYEQYF.

The V call is TRBV28, the J call TRBJ2-7; D is unresolved. The V end was cut by 2 bases, the J end by 7 bases, with 12 bases between. CDR3 length equals 13 residues. The germline gives CDR1 MDHEN, CDR2 SYDVKM. CDR3 sequence reads: CASSLATPAEQYF. The CDR3 coding sequence is TGTGCCAGCAGTTTAGCCACCCCAGCGGAGCAGTACTTC.

This clone was seen more than once but under ten times. This sequence joins TRBV28 and TRBJ1-2; D remains ambiguous. CDR1 is MDHEN, CDR2 SYDVKM, per germline. V was pared by 5 bases and J by 8 bases, with 15 bases between. CDR3 size: 13 residues. CDR3 coding DNA: TGTGCCAGCAGTCTCCTTGCCGCCCGGGGCTACACCTTC. It codes for CASSLLAARGYTF.

The chain couples TRBV28 to TRBJ2-2; D uncertain. Trimming stripped 2 bases from V and 4 bases from J, with 5 bases between. The CDR3 extends over 13 amino acids. From germline, CDR1 is MDHEN and CDR2 SYDVKM. DNA for the CDR3: TGTGCCAGCAGTTTAGCAGCCACCGGGGAGCTGTTTTTT. This gives the protein CASSLAATGELFF. Based on the CDR3 plus reference TRBV28 and TRBJ2-2, the full variable domain is DVKVTQSSRYLVKRTGEKVFLECVQDMDHENMFWYRQDPGLGLRLIYFSYDVKMKEKGDIPEGYSVSREKKERFSLILESASTNQTSMYLCASSLAATGELFFGEGSRLTVL.

The V and J genes are TRBV7-6 and TRBJ2-5; 7 nucleotides line up with TRBD1. The germline V gene has CDR1 SGHVS and CDR2 FNYEAQ. The V segment lost 4 bases and the J segment 0 bases; nucleotides outside the gene matches: 2. This CDR3 comprises 14 residues. The CDR3 reads CASSSGQYQETQYF. CDR3 coding DNA: TGTGCCAGCAGCTCGGGACAGTACCAAGAGACCCAGTACTTC.

The chain links TRBV28 to TRBJ2-7; either TRBD1 or TRBD2 may fit D (5 bases each). Trimming took 7 bases from V and 2 from J, leaving 18 bases between them. This CDR3 region has 15 residues. Germline loops: CDR1 MDHEN, CDR2 SYDVKM. The CDR3 reads CASKTRGGETYEQYF. As DNA, the CDR3 is TGTGCCAGCAAAACGAGGGGTGGGGAAACCTACGAGCAGTACTTC.

The rearrangement links TRBV30 to TRBJ1-1, with D perhaps matching TRBD1 (5 bases). V shed 2 bases and J shed 5 bases, with 12 bases lying between them. CDR3 length equals 13 residues. Per germline, CDR1 GTSNPN and CDR2 SVGIG (reference sequence). Here the CDR3 reads CAWSRHGGTEAFF. The CDR3 DNA reads as TGTGCCTGGAGTAGACACGGGGGAACTGAAGCTTTCTTT.

V is TRBV5-1 and J is TRBJ2-1; D unresolved. This CDR3 region has 14 residues. Germline values: CDR1 SGHRS, CDR2 YFSETQ. V was pared by 1 base and J by 5 bases, with 10 bases between. The DNA for the CDR3 is TGCGCCAGCAGCTTGTGGGATACCGACAATGAGCAGTTCTTC. It encodes CASSLWDTDNEQFF.

The V call is TRBV4-1, the J call TRBJ2-5, with 8 nucleotides matching TRBD1. The germline V gene has CDR1 MGHRA and CDR2 YSYEKL. V was clipped by 3 bases and J by 5 bases; unmatched bases: 8. The CDR3 contains 15 residues. Here the CDR3 DNA reads TGCGCCAGCAGCCAGGGACCCAGGGGGCTGGAGACCCAGTACTTC. It translates to CASSQGPRGLETQYF.

This chain joins TRBV13 and TRBJ2-7; D unclear. V lost 4 bases to trimming and J lost 0 bases, with 19 bases between them. CDR3 length: 17 amino acids. Germline assignment: CDR1 PRHDT and CDR2 FYEKMQ (reference sequence). The CDR3 reads CASSSPSAGSGSYEQYF. The CDR3 DNA reads as TGTGCCAGCAGCTCTCCCTCCGCAGGATCGGGCTCCTACGAGCAGTACTTC.

This clone is medium-sized in the sample. The chain links TRBV6-1 to TRBJ1-1; D is unclear. Germline-derived CDR1 and CDR2 are MNHNS and SASEGT. V lost 2 bases to trimming and J lost 1 base, with 8 bases between them. The length of the CDR3 is 14 residues. This CDR3 is CASSERLENTEAFF. CDR3 in DNA: TGTGCCAGCAGTGAAAGGCTAGAGAACACTGAAGCTTTCTTT.

The chain employs TRBV28 and TRBJ1-1, with D hard to call. Germline loops: CDR1 MDHEN, CDR2 SYDVKM. V lost 7 bases and J lost 5, with 17 bases in between. This CDR3 comprises 14 residues. The CDR3 sequence: CASMSPGLGTEAFF. CDR3 sequence (DNA): TGTGCCAGCATGTCTCCGGGATTAGGGACTGAAGCTTTCTTT.

The CDR3 sequence: CASSLDGLAGAEQYF. As DNA, the CDR3 is TGTGCCAGCAGCTTAGACGGACTAGCGGGAGCCGAGCAGTACTTC. The rearrangement joins TRBV7-2 to TRBJ2-7; 13 bases align to TRBD2. Trimming cost V 1 base and J 6 bases; bases outside gene matches: 3. Germline CDR1 SGHTA, CDR2 FQGNSA. This CDR3 region has 15 residues.

The rearrangement uses TRBV6-1 and TRBJ2-7; D is ambiguous. Germline CDR1 and CDR2: MNHNS and SASEGT. There are 15 residues in the CDR3. V was pared by 2 bases and J by 7 bases, with 18 bases between. The CDR3, as DNA: TGTGCCAGCAGTGAAATAGACCCAAACTCTCGTGAGCAGTACTTC. Translated, it gives CASSEIDPNSREQYF.

V is TRBV4-1 and J is TRBJ1-1, with TRBD1 as a possible D gene (5 bases). The CDR3 is 14 residues long. Looked up from germline, CDR1 is MGHRA and CDR2 is YSYEKL. The V gene lost 1 base and the J gene lost 5 bases, with 11 bases spanning the gap. This CDR3 reads CASSQGQGWTEAFF. CDR3 nucleotide sequence: TGCGCCAGCAGCCAAGGGCAGGGCTGGACTGAAGCTTTCTTT.

The chain joins TRBV29-1 to TRBJ2-1; D remains ambiguous. The ends were cut back, 4 bases at V and 8 bases at J, with 27 bases in the middle. This CDR3 spans 17 amino acids. Germline CDR1 reads SQVTM; CDR2 reads ANQGSEA. The CDR3 DNA is TGCAGCGTTGCACGGTATTCCTCCGGGTCGCGCGTGGATGAGCAGTTCTTC. Amino acid sequence: CSVARYSSGSRVDEQFF.

V is TRBV19 and J is TRBJ1-4; the match to TRBD1 covers 12 bases. Unmatched junction bases numbered 7, after V lost 6 bases and J lost 5 bases. This CDR3 has 16 amino acids. Germline CDR1 reads LNHDA; CDR2 reads SQIVND (reference sequence). CDR3 region: CASSPGQGAINEKLFF. Written as DNA, the CDR3 is TGTGCCAGTAGCCCGGGACAGGGGGCCATAAATGAAAAACTGTTTTTT.